Listed below are T cell receptor beta chains from one sample, sequenced in a study of cytomegalovirus exposure and HLA in healthy donors. The data were produced by immunoSEQ multiplex PCR, yet TCRdb's version contains in-frame clones alone and is incomplete. The repertoire consists of 150,000 to 200,000 clones, with over 75% occurring once and the leading ten covering over 11%. The sample taken for sequencing was PBMCs. These receptors were obtained from a man aged 50 or older in good health and CMV-seropositive. The CDR3 runs from the conserved cysteine through the conserved F or W. A D gene is named only where the DNA matches it firmly. Not all rows give a size; the values are once, few, many and, for expanded clones, a class.

abundance	v_gene	d_gene	j_gene	CDR3nt	CDR3aa
-	TRBV14	TRBD1	TRBJ1-1	TGTGCCAGCAGCCATAGACCCGGGACAGGAAAACTGAACACTGAAGCTTTCTTT	CASSHRPGTGKLNTEAFF
-	TRBV11-2	TRBD2	TRBJ2-6	TGTGCCAGCAGCTCAAGGGCGGGGGTGGGCTCTGGGGCCAACGTCCTGACTTTC	CASSSRAGVGSGANVLTF
-	TRBV28	-	TRBJ2-7	TGTGCCAGTAAATCGGAGCAGCCTCGCTACGAGCAGTACTTC	CASKSEQPRYEQYF
-	TRBV19	-	TRBJ1-2	TGTGCCAGTAGAACTTCTACAGGGTTTGGCTACACCTTC	CASRTSTGFGYTF
-	TRBV28	-	TRBJ1-5	TGTGCCAGCAGTTCCCTTGAGGGTCCCTATAGCAATCAGCCCCAGCATTTT	CASSSLEGPYSNQPQHF
-	TRBV13	TRBD2	TRBJ2-3	TGTGCCAGCAGCTTAACTAGCGGGGGGCTCAGAGAAGAATCAGATACGCAGTATTTT	CASSLTSGGLREESDTQYF
-	TRBV6-4	-	TRBJ1-1	TGTGCCAGCAGTGGCTTCAGGGGCGACGCTTTCTTT	CASSGFRGDAFF
few	TRBV29-1	TRBD1	TRBJ2-7	TGCAGCGTTCTCCTTCGGACAGGGAGGAGCTCCTACGAGCAGTACTTC	CSVLLRTGRSSYEQYF
-	TRBV6-4	TRBD1	TRBJ2-3	TGTGCCAGCAGTGACTCGGGGGGGACAGGGCCAGATACGCAGTATTTT	CASSDSGGTGPDTQYF
-	TRBV19	-	TRBJ2-1	TGTGCCAGTAACAGGGAGGGGAATGAGCAGTTCTTC	CASNREGNEQFF
-	TRBV4-3	TRBD1	TRBJ2-7	TGCGCCAGCAGCCAAAAAGGGACAGCCACCTACGAGCAGTACTTC	CASSQKGTATYEQYF
-	TRBV13	-	TRBJ1-2	TGTGCCAGCAGCTTAGGAGAGGGTCATACTAACTATGGCTACACCTTC	CASSLGEGHTNYGYTF
-	TRBV5-1	TRBD1	TRBJ2-2	TGCGCCAGCAGCTGGGGGACAGCGAACACCGGGGAGCTGTTTTTT	CASSWGTANTGELFF
-	TRBV28	TRBD1	TRBJ2-7	TGTGCCAGCAGTCTCCCCCCGGACAGGGACGAGCAGTACTTC	CASSLPPDRDEQYF
-	TRBV7-3	-	TRBJ2-1	TGTGCCAGCAGCCCAGGATATGGGGGGGCCCATGAGCAGTTCTTC	CASSPGYGGAHEQFF
-	TRBV18	-	TRBJ2-6	TGTGCCAGCTCACCAGTAGCTGGGGCCAACGTCCTGACTTTC	CASSPVAGANVLTF
-	TRBV16	-	TRBJ1-6	TGTGCCAGCAGCCAATCAAAGGGAGTTGGCTCACCCCTCCACTTT	CASSQSKGVGSPLHF
-	TRBV5-1	TRBD2	TRBJ2-3	TGCGCCAGCAGCACCTTCCGCGGGGGGCGAGATACGCAGTATTTT	CASSTFRGGRDTQYF
few	TRBV27	-	TRBJ1-1	TGTGCCACTTCGGGAAGCAACACTGAAGCTTTCTTT	CATSGSNTEAFF
-	TRBV19	-	TRBJ1-6	TGTGCCAGTAAAGAGGGCTCCAATTCACCCCTCCACTTT	CASKEGSNSPLHF
-	TRBV19	TRBD1	TRBJ1-5	TGTGCCAGTAGATTTCGGGACAGCCCCTTTAATAGCAATCAGCCCCAGCATTTT	CASRFRDSPFNSNQPQHF
few	TRBV5-1	-	TRBJ1-4	TGCGCCAGCAGCTCAGGCAGGGTAGGGGAAAAACTGTTTTTT	CASSSGRVGEKLFF
-	TRBV19	TRBD1	TRBJ2-7	TGTGCCAGTAGTATAGGGACAGGGAGTATTCCCTACGAGCAGTACTTC	CASSIGTGSIPYEQYF
-	TRBV5-1	TRBD2	TRBJ2-3	TGCGCCAGCAGCTTCCTAGCGGGGGGGTTTAGCACAGATACGCAGTATTTT	CASSFLAGGFSTDTQYF
-	TRBV27	-	TRBJ2-5	TGTGCCAGCAGTTTTCGGGGGTGGGAGACCCAGTACTTC	CASSFRGWETQYF
-	TRBV4-1	TRBD1	TRBJ2-5	TGCGCCAGCAGCCGGGACGACAGGGGGCGAGACCAGTACTTC	CASSRDDRGRDQYF
-	TRBV19	TRBD1	TRBJ1-1	TGTGCCGGAAAACCCACAGGGGGATTTACCCGGAGAAACATGAACACTGAAGCTTTCTTT	CAGKPTGGFTRRNMNTEAFF
-	TRBV15	-	TRBJ2-4	TGTGCCACCAGCAGCCGCAGGGATATAGGGGTCATTCAGTACTTC	CATSSRRDIGVIQYF
-	TRBV29-1	TRBD1	TRBJ1-1	TGCAGCGTGCCGGGACAGGGGGAAACTGAAGCTTTCTTT	CSVPGQGETEAFF
-	TRBV7-2	-	TRBJ2-1	TGTGCCAGCAGCTTAGTACAGCTAGCTGGAAATGAGCAGTTCTTC	CASSLVQLAGNEQFF
-	TRBV5-8	TRBD2	TRBJ2-1	TGTGCCAGCAGGCCCGGGACTAGCGGGGGTATTAATGAGCAGTTCTTC	CASRPGTSGGINEQFF